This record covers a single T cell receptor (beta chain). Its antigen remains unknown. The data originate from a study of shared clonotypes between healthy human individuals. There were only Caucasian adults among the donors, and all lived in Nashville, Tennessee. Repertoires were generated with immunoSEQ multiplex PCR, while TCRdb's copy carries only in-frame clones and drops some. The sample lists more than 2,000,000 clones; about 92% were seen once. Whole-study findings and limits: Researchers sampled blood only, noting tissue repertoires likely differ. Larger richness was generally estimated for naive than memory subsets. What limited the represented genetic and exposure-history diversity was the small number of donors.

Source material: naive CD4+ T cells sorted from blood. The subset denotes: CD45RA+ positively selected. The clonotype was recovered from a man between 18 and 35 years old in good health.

CDR3 nucleotide sequence: TGTGCCAGCAGTGTATCCGGGCTCACTGAAGCTTTCTTT. As protein: CASSVSGLTEAFF. The chain couples TRBV2 to TRBJ1-1; no reliable D call. The CDR3 is 13 residues long. The V gene lost 4 bases and the J gene lost 4 bases, with 10 bases spanning the gap. From germline, CDR1 is SNHLY and CDR2 FYNNEI.